Shown below are 16 T cell receptor beta chains from a single sample sequenced in a study of T-cell reconstitution after alpha-beta-depleted transplantation in children. As it was prepared, the TCRbeta library received unique molecular identifiers. From the PCR reads, TCRdb called clonotypes with MiXCR, one entry per CDR3 protein. This sample yields over 200,000 distinct CDR3 sequences, of which 11% are seen a single time; 28% belongs to the top ten. Source: PBMCs, taken before TCRalphabeta/CD19-depleted stem cell transplant. The receptor source for this set is a child less than two years old with acute myeloid leukemia, due to receive a stem cell transplant.

The V call is TRBV13, the J call TRBJ1-1; D remains ambiguous. The CDR3 sequence is 14 residues long. Trimming cost V 4 bases and J 3 bases, with 12 bases left between them. Germline CDR1 reads PRHDT; CDR2 reads FYEKMQ (reference sequence). In nucleotides, the CDR3 is TGTGCCAGCAGCTCCATCACGGGAGACACTGAAGCTTTCTTT. It yields the protein CASSSITGDTEAFF.

The gene calls are TRBV4-1 and TRBJ2-1, with no clear D. This CDR3 comprises 15 residues. V was clipped by 5 bases and J by 5 bases, with 16 bases between them. In germline, CDR1 is MGHRA, CDR2 YSYEKL. The CDR3 region has the DNA TGCGCCAGCAGCTCGGCTTGGGTCAGTAACAATGAGCAGTTCTTC. Translated, it gives CASSSAWVSNNEQFF.

This clonotype was seen ten or more times. The chain is built from TRBV20-1 and TRBJ1-1; D is ambiguous. Germline values: CDR1 DFQATT, CDR2 SNEGSKA (reference sequence). V dropped 0 bases and J dropped 0 bases, with 8 bases sitting between them. The CDR3 consists of 14 residues. The DNA for the CDR3 is TGCAGTGCTAGAGACCCGGGAATGAACACTGAAGCTTTCTTT. Its translation is CSARDPGMNTEAFF.

This clonotype was detected ten times or more. This chain connects TRBV7-2 to TRBJ2-5; 9 nucleotides agree with TRBD2. This CDR3 spans 14 amino acids. Germline V gene sequence: CDR1 SGHTA, CDR2 FQGNSA. Losses at the gene ends were 1 base for V and 7 bases for J; bases not matched to a gene: 4. The CDR3 nucleotides read TGTGCCAGCAGCTTAGAGCGGGAGGTGGGGACCCAGTACTTC. Translating gives CASSLEREVGTQYF.

Many counts were recorded for this clonotype. J is TRBJ1-2 and V is TRBV19; D gene unclear. The CDR3 has 12 residues. Germline CDR1 is LNHDA and CDR2 is SQIVND (reference sequence). The V and J ends lost 7 bases and 4 bases respectively, with 10 bases between them. The CDR3 nucleotides are TGTGCCAGTATTGGCAGTCTCTATGGCTACACCTTC. Amino acids: CASIGSLYGYTF.

This clonotype has at least ten counts. The chain joins TRBV4-1 to TRBJ2-5; TRBD1 is a possible D gene (5 bases). Trimming removed 9 bases at V and 5 bases at J, with 16 bases between. The CDR3 runs to 13 residues. Germline values: CDR1 MGHRA, CDR2 YSYEKL. CDR3 sequence (DNA): TGCGCCAGAGGAGACTGGACATATGAGACCCAGTACTTC. This translates into CARGDWTYETQYF.

This clonotype was seen ten or more times. The chain couples TRBV19 to TRBJ1-1; D possibly corresponds to TRBD1 (6 bases). The ends were cut back, 5 bases at V and 0 bases at J, with 16 bases in the middle. Germline CDR1 and CDR2: LNHDA and SQIVND (reference sequence). The CDR3 length is 16 residues. CDR3 DNA sequence: TGTGCCAGTAGTGCCAGCCGACAGGCAATGAACACTGAAGCTTTCTTT. It yields the protein CASSASRQAMNTEAFF.

This clonotype was seen repeatedly, ten times or more. The chain joins TRBV7-8 to TRBJ2-1, with a weak D call TRBD2 (5 bases). The CDR3 contains 16 residues. Trimming took off 2 bases at V and 9 bases at J, with 20 bases between the two ends. The germline V gene encodes CDR1 SGHVS and CDR2 FQNEAQ. CDR3 DNA sequence: TGTGCCAGCAGCTTAAATCGTCGACTAAACCCCGGTGAGCAGTTCTTC. Translating it yields CASSLNRRLNPGEQFF.

This clonotype was detected only a few times. The chain links TRBV27 to TRBJ2-1; D is possibly TRBD1 (6 bases). Germline V gene sequence: CDR1 MNHEY, CDR2 SMNVEV (reference sequence). This CDR3 region has 13 residues. V was cut by 1 base and J by 8 bases, with 9 bases left in between. The CDR3 loop is CASSLLGADEQFF. The DNA for the CDR3 is TGTGCCAGCAGTTTATTGGGGGCGGATGAGCAGTTCTTC.

On this clonotype itself: This could be a read error, since a much larger clone is one nucleotide away. It is likely a read error, because the conserved phenylalanine at the end of the CDR3 is missing. This chain connects TRBV5-1 to TRBJ2-2; D is unclear. Trimming shortened V by 7 bases and J by 4 bases, and 11 bases separated the two germline ends. The CDR3 is 13 amino acids. Germline-derived CDR1 and CDR2 are SGHRS and YFSETQ. The chain's CDR3 is CASSREGTGELFL. Written as DNA, the CDR3 is TGCGCCAGCTCTAGGGAAGGCACCGGGGAGCTGTTTTTG.

Many counts were recorded for this clonotype. The rearrangement uses TRBV5-1 and TRBJ2-1; possible D gene TRBD2, 5 bases. Trimming left V 0 bases short and J 3 bases short, with 7 bases between. The CDR3 has 14 residues. CDR1 is SGHRS, CDR2 YFSETQ, per germline. CDR3 nucleotides: TGCGCCAGCAGCTTGGAGACTAACTACAATGAGCAGTTCTTC. This codes for CASSLETNYNEQFF.

Details on this clonotype: This may come from a read error, since a much larger clone is one base off. The CDR3 carries no conserved terminal phenylalanine or tryptophan, so it likely arises from a read error. The V call is TRBV5-1, the J call TRBJ1-2, with 9 bases lining up with TRBD1. Germline lookup yields CDR1 SGHRS and CDR2 YFSETQ. The CDR3 is made up of 14 amino acids. Trimming removed 1 base from V and 4 bases from J; junction bases left unmatched: 2. CDR3 sequence: CASSLLTGGYGYTI. The DNA for the CDR3 is TGCGCCAGCAGCTTGTTGACAGGGGGCTATGGCTACACCATC.

This clonotype was seen at least ten times. The V and J genes are TRBV4-1 and TRBJ1-1; D gene unclear. Germline V gene lookup returns CDR1 MGHRA and CDR2 YSYEKL. V lost 0 bases and J 4 bases, leaving 6 bases between the germline ends. The CDR3 length is 13 residues. DNA of the CDR3: TGCGCCAGCAGCCAAGAACCCCTCACTGAAGCTTTCTTT. Protein: CASSQEPLTEAFF.

This clonotype was seen repeatedly, ten times or more. The genes are TRBV12-3 or TRBV12-4 and TRBJ2-1, with 7 bases aligning to TRBD2. The CDR3 extends over 13 amino acids. V shed 3 bases, J shed 5 bases, and the junction held 1 base outside the gene matches. In nucleotides, the CDR3 is TGTGCCAGCAGTTTCGGGGGGAACAATGAGCAGTTCTTC. Protein sequence: CASSFGGNNEQFF.

The chain employs TRBV27 and TRBJ2-5; D is undetermined. Trimming removed 5 bases from V and 4 bases from J, with 20 bases in between. Germline CDR1 and CDR2: MNHEY and SMNVEV (reference sequence). This CDR3 has 16 amino acids. CDR3 bases: TGTGCCAGCAGTCCCCTCGGACCCCCGCTTGGAGAGACCCAGTACTTC. Its protein is CASSPLGPPLGETQYF.

This clonotype appeared many times. The chain links TRBV27 to TRBJ2-2, with 8 positions matching TRBD1. The CDR3 totals 17 residues. Germline CDR1 is MNHEY and CDR2 is SMNVEV (reference sequence). The ends lost 6 bases at V and 5 bases at J; junction bases unmatched: 14. CDR3 region: CASSNTRSGGLTGELFF. The CDR3, as DNA: TGTGCCAGCAGCAACACCAGATCAGGGGGCTTGACCGGGGAGCTGTTTTTT.